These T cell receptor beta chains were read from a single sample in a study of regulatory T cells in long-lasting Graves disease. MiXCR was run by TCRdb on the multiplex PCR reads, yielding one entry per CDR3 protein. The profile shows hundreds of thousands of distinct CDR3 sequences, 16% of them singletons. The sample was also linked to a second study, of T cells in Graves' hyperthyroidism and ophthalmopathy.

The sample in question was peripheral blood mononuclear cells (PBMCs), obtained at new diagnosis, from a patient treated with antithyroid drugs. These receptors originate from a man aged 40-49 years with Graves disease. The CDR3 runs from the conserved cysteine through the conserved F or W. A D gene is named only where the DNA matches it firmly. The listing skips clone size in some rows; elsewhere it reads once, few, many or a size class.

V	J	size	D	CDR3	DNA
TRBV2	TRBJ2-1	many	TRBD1	CASSPGQATNEQFF	TGTGCCAGCAGTCCGGGACAGGCTACCAATGAGCAGTTCTTC
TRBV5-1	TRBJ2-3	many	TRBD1	CASSYGTGTDTQYF	TGCGCCAGCAGCTACGGGACAGGAACAGATACGCAGTATTTT
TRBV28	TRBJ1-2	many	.	CASISTRSGGYTF	TGTGCCAGCATTTCGACTAGGTCAGGTGGCTACACCTTC
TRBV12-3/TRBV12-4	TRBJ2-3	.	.	CASSLFHGGGFGTDTQYF	TGTGCCAGCAGTTTATTTCACGGTGGGGGTTTTGGCACAGATACGCAGTATTTT
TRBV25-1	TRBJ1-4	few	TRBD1	CASSEETGVRANEKLFF	TGTGCCAGCAGTGAGGAAACAGGGGTAAGGGCTAATGAAAAACTGTTTTTT
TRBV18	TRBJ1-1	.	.	CASSPRELMNTEAFF	TGTGCCAGCTCACCACGTGAGCTAATGAACACTGAAGCTTTCTTT
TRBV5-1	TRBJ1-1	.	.	CASSSTKGAFF	TGCGCCAGCAGCTCAACAAAGGGGGCTTTCTTT
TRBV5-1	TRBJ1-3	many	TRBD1	CASSLFGTGTGNTIYF	TGCGCCAGCAGCTTATTCGGGACAGGGACTGGAAACACCATATATTTT
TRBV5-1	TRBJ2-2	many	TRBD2	CASSLVLAENTGELFF	TGCGCCAGCAGCTTGGTTCTAGCGGAAAACACCGGGGAGCTGTTTTTT
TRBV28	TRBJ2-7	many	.	CASSLWRRPPAYEQYF	TGTGCCAGCAGTTTATGGAGACGCCCACCAGCCTACGAGCAGTACTTC
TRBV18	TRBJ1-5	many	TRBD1	CASSPGTGGVQPQHF	TGTGCCAGCTCTCCCGGGACAGGGGGCGTTCAGCCCCAGCATTTT
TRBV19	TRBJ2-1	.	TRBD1	CASSLWTGDPGEQFF	TGTGCCAGTAGTCTCTGGACAGGGGACCCGGGTGAGCAGTTCTTC
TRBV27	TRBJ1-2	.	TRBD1	CASSRKKGDRDGYTF	TGTGCCAGCAGTCGCAAGAAGGGGGACAGGGATGGCTACACCTTC
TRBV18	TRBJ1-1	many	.	CASTYAGSTEAFF	TGTGCCAGCACATATGCAGGGTCCACTGAAGCTTTCTTT
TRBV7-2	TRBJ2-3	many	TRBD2	CASSQWTSGGVTDTQYF	TGTGCCAGCAGCCAATGGACTAGCGGGGGGGTCACAGATACGCAGTATTTT
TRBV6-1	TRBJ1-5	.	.	CAGRGAGQPQHF	TGTGCCGGACGGGGCGCGGGGCAGCCCCAGCATTTT
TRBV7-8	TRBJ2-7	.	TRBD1	CASSSRQGAVEQYF	TGTGCCAGCAGCTCCCGACAGGGGGCGGTCGAGCAGTACTTC
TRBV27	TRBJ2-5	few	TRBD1	CASSPDRTGARETQYF	TGTGCCAGCAGTCCCGACCGGACAGGGGCTCGAGAGACCCAGTACTTC
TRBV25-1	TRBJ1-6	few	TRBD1	CASSKSGTGLSPLHF	TGTGCCAGCTCCAAAAGTGGGACAGGGCTTTCACCCCTCCACTTT
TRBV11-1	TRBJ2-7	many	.	CASSFGEFVHEQYF	TGTGCCAGCAGCTTTGGGGAGTTTGTACACGAGCAGTACTTC
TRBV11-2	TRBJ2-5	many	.	CASSLTPGTQETQYF	TGTGCCAGCAGCTTAACCCCGGGGACCCAAGAGACCCAGTACTTC
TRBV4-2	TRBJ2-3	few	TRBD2	CASSQGAGGTDTQYF	TGTGCCAGCAGCCAAGGGGCGGGGGGAACAGATACGCAGTATTTT
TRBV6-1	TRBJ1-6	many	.	CASSEWAPLHF	TGTGCCAGCAGTGAATGGGCACCCCTCCACTTT
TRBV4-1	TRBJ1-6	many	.	CASSQGPLTGSPLHF	TGCGCCAGCAGCCAAGGGCCCTTAACGGGTTCACCCCTCCACTTT
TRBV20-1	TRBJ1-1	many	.	CSASDARVPYTEAFF	TGCAGTGCTAGTGATGCCAGGGTGCCGTACACTGAAGCTTTCTTT
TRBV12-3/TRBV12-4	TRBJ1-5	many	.	CASSFSEDQPQHF	TGTGCCAGCAGTTTCTCAGAAGACCAGCCCCAGCATTTT
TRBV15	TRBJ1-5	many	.	CATSTERGGQPQHF	TGTGCCACCAGCACGGAGAGGGGGGGTCAGCCCCAGCATTTT
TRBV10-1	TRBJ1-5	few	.	CARYLGDSNQPQHF	TGCGCCCGCTACCTTGGGGATAGCAATCAGCCCCAGCATTTT
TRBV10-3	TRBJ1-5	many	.	CAISGREGQPQHF	TGTGCCATCAGCGGCAGGGAGGGGCAGCCCCAGCATTTT
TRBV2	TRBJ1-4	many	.	CASMVPSLGEKLFF	TGTGCCAGCATGGTCCCGAGCCTAGGCGAAAAACTGTTTTTT
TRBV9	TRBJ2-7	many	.	CASSVGRSSYEQYF	TGTGCCAGCAGCGTAGGCAGGAGCTCCTACGAGCAGTACTTC
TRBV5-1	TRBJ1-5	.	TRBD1	CASSLEGGSNQPQHF	TGCGCCAGCAGCTTGGAAGGGGGCAGCAATCAGCCCCAGCATTTT
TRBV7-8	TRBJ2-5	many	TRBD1	CASSAAGGVGGTQYF	TGTGCCAGCAGTGCGGCAGGGGGCGTGGGGGGGACCCAGTACTTC
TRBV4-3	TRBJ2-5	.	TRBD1	CASSWTGVYETQYF	TGCGCCAGCAGCTGGACAGGGGTTTACGAGACCCAGTACTTC
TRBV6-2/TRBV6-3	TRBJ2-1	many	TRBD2	CASSSRTSGVRNEQFF	TGTGCCAGCAGTTCGCGGACTAGCGGGGTGCGGAATGAGCAGTTCTTC